The clone carrying this T cell receptor (beta chain) was seen only a few times. This sample was included in a study of T-cell reconstitution after alpha-beta-depleted transplantation in children. It was with unique molecular identifiers that the TCRbeta library was prepared. TCRdb re-called the PCR reads with MiXCR, one entry per CDR3 protein. The table shows just over 350,000 distinct CDR3 sequences, with 13% occurring only once. The germline V gene has CDR1 LGHNA and CDR2 YSLEER. This CDR3 has 12 residues. V lost 0 bases and J 6 bases, leaving 6 bases between the germline ends. The clonotype was recovered from a human donor who donated a stem cell graft to a child with Fanconi anemia. The chain carries TRBV4-3 and TRBJ2-7; D is possibly TRBD1 or TRBD2 (5 bases each). The source was PBMCs, collected from the stem cell graft. The CDR3 loop reads CASSQDGGEQYF. DNA for the CDR3: TGCGCCAGCAGCCAAGATGGGGGCGAGCAGTACTTC.